This T cell receptor (beta chain) was found in a study of cytomegalovirus exposure and HLA in healthy donors. The overall study: The roughly 100 million unique TCR beta sequences, from roughly 180 million T cells, were found by an earlier analysis. Findings and limits, study-wide: For most TCR beta V segments, an earlier analysis put the productive rate at about 90% or about 30% of the time. A later analysis reportedly found fewer N-insertions in an Asian-associated ancestry cluster than the roughly 670-donor mean.

A multiplex PCR was run with 60 Vbeta primers and 13 Jbeta primers. The table came from immunoSEQ multiplex PCR; TCRdb's copy has only in-frame clones and leaves some out. The sample lists over 100,000 clones; approximately 78% were seen once. For this clone: Its target is unknown.

CDR1 and CDR2 (germline): GTSNPN, SVGIG (reference sequence). The CDR3 is 15 amino acids. Trimming left V 1 base short and J 1 base short, with 11 bases between. The chain employs TRBV30 and TRBJ2-1; D not certain. The TCR was taken from a woman aged 50 to 60 in good health and CMV-seropositive. The sample taken for sequencing was PBMCs. CDR3 protein: CAWSAGLSSYNEQFF. The CDR3 DNA follows: TGTGCCTGGAGTGCGGGTCTTAGTTCCTACAATGAGCAGTTCTTC. Together with reference TRBV30 and TRBJ2-1, the CDR3 gives the full variable domain: SQTIHQWPATLVQPVGSPLSLECTVEGTSNPNLYWYRQAAGRGLQLLFYSVGIGQISSEVPQNLSASRPQDRQFILSSKKLLLSDSGFYLCAWSAGLSSYNEQFFGPGTRLTVL.